Listed here are 14 T cell receptor beta chains from one sample, sequenced in a study of cytomegalovirus exposure and HLA in healthy donors (dated by TCRdb to about 2017). The library was made by the immunoSEQ multiplex PCR assay. A mixture of 60 forward primers for TCR Vbeta segments and 13 reverse primers for TCR Jbeta segments was used in the multiplex PCR. Entries here come from immuneACCESS through TCRdb and include only in-frame sequences with V and J called. Some clones fail to appear in such tables; in the studies checked, an unresolved V gene covers under half of the shortfall, and the cause of the remainder is unknown. Recorded for this sample are some 110,000 clones; over 60% of them occurred a single time. The leading ten clones occupy about 7.5% of the sample. Specimen: PBMCs. All receptors derive from a man aged 40-49 years in good health and CMV-seropositive.

V is TRBV6-1 and J is TRBJ2-7; maybe TRBD2 (7 bases). The V gene's germline CDR1 is MNHNS and CDR2 SASEGT. V was shortened by 7 bases and J by 2 bases, with 18 bases between the two germline ends. This CDR3 contains 15 residues. CDR3 in DNA: TGTGCCAGCACTCTCGAACGGGGGGCCGCCTACGAGCAGTACTTC. Protein sequence: CASTLERGAAYEQYF.

The V call is TRBV27, the J call TRBJ1-1, with D possibly matching TRBD1 (5 bases). Germline loops: CDR1 MNHEY, CDR2 SMNVEV (reference sequence). V dropped 0 bases and J dropped 0 bases, with 8 bases sitting between them. The CDR3 has 15 residues. CDR3 sequence: CASSLSSRVNTEAFF. The CDR3 bases are TGTGCCAGCAGTTTATCTTCCAGGGTGAACACTGAAGCTTTCTTT.

The chain is built from TRBV4-1 and TRBJ2-7, with 13 bases aligning to TRBD2. Germline-derived CDR1 and CDR2 are MGHRA and YSYEKL. This CDR3 is built from 16 residues. Trimming cost V 5 bases and J 6 bases; bases outside gene matches: 10. CDR3 coding DNA: TGCGCCAGCAGCGGGACTAGCGGGACACGCCAGAGCGAGCAGTACTTC. It codes for CASSGTSGTRQSEQYF.

This clone has a single count. The V call is TRBV5-4, the J call TRBJ1-4, with TRBD1 matching over 9 bases. The CDR3 has 14 amino acids. Germline V gives CDR1 SGHNT, CDR2 YYREEE (reference sequence). J gave up 5 bases and V 5 bases, and 4 bases lay outside the gene matches. CDR3 sequence reads: CASSPGQGNEKLFF. CDR3 DNA sequence: TGTGCCAGCAGTCCCGGACAGGGGAATGAAAAACTGTTTTTT.

The rearrangement uses TRBV28 and TRBJ2-2, with D possibly being TRBD1 (6 bases). The CDR3 length is 13 residues. Trimming cost V 3 bases and J 7 bases, with 9 bases left between them. Germline loops: CDR1 MDHEN, CDR2 SYDVKM. The CDR3 DNA sequence: TGTGCCAGCAGTTTGGGGGCTGGCGGGGAGCTGTTTTTT. It is translated as CASSLGAGGELFF.

This chain connects TRBV5-1 to TRBJ2-1; the match to TRBD2 covers 14 bases. J gave up 0 bases and V 3 bases, and 5 bases lay outside the gene matches. Per germline, CDR1 SGHRS and CDR2 YFSETQ. This CDR3 is built from 18 residues. Here the CDR3 reads CASSYGLAGGRSYNEQFF. In DNA form, the CDR3 reads TGCGCCAGCAGCTACGGACTAGCGGGAGGCCGCTCCTACAATGAGCAGTTCTTC.

The rearrangement links TRBV28 to TRBJ1-1, with a tentative D call TRBD1 (5 bases). CDR3 length equals 13 residues. Trimming shortened V by 8 bases and J by 5 bases, and 15 bases separated the two germline ends. Germline values: CDR1 MDHEN, CDR2 SYDVKM. CDR3: CASQRGGSTEAFF. CDR3 DNA sequence: TGTGCCAGCCAAAGGGGAGGCAGTACTGAAGCTTTCTTT.

The chain is built from TRBV27 and TRBJ2-7; 10 bases map to TRBD2. The length of the CDR3 is 16 residues. The germline V gene has CDR1 MNHEY and CDR2 SMNVEV (reference sequence). J lost 6 bases, V lost 5 bases, and 13 bases had no gene match. CDR3 nucleotide sequence: TGTGCCAGCAGTCCCCACCCCAAAGGACTAGCGGTCGAGCAGTACTTC. It yields the protein CASSPHPKGLAVEQYF.

The V and J genes are TRBV7-2 and TRBJ1-2, with D unclear. Trimming shortened V by 0 bases and J by 5 bases, and 13 bases separated the two germline ends. The CDR3 totals 15 residues. Germline V lookup: CDR1 SGHTA, CDR2 FQGNSA. Here the CDR3 reads CASSLAFGPIYGYTF. CDR3 nucleotide sequence: TGTGCCAGCAGCTTAGCTTTTGGGCCTATTTATGGCTACACCTTC.

The gene calls are TRBV6-6 and TRBJ1-4, with 7 bases matching TRBD1. CDR3 length equals 15 residues. Germline trimming cut 6 bases from V and 5 bases from J; bases unmatched to any gene: 9. Germline V CDR1 and CDR2: MNHNY, SVGAGI (reference sequence). CDR3 coding DNA: TGTGCCAGCAGAGACCGGACAGGTCCGAATGAAAAACTGTTTTTT. This codes for CASRDRTGPNEKLFF.

The rearrangement joins TRBV7-3 to TRBJ2-1, with 7 nucleotides matching TRBD2. The junction had 8 bases not matched to a gene; V was cut back by 5 bases and J by 7 bases. There are 14 residues in the CDR3. Germline values: CDR1 SGHTA, CDR2 FQGTGA. The DNA for the CDR3 is TGTGCCAGCAGCCGTGGACTAGTTGCGAATGAGCAGTTCTTC. Encoded protein: CASSRGLVANEQFF.

This clone was counted only a few times. The rearrangement joins TRBV9 to TRBJ1-2; no clear D gene. CDR1 is SGDLS, CDR2 YYNGEE, per germline. Trimming took off 0 bases at V and 5 bases at J, with 14 bases between the two ends. The CDR3 covers 15 residues. The DNA of the CDR3 is TGTGCCAGCAGCGTAGAGCCGACCGGGAGGTATGGCTACACCTTC. This translates into CASSVEPTGRYGYTF.

This clone was seen once. The junction departs from germline at one end; a sequencing error may be responsible. The V and J genes are TRBV7-9 and TRBJ2-5, with 7 nucleotides matching TRBD1. Germline assignment: CDR1 SEHNR and CDR2 FQNEAQ (reference sequence). The CDR3 consists of 15 residues. CDR3 amino acids: CSSSKRDSPQETQYF. The DNA of the CDR3 is TGTTCCAGCAGCAAACGGGACAGTCCACAAGAGACCCAGTACTTC. Complete variable domain (other parts from reference TRBV7-9 and TRBJ2-5): DTGVSQNPRHKITKRGQNVTFRCDPISEHNRLYWYRQTLGQGPEFLTYFQNEAQLEKSRLLSDRFSAERPKGSFSTLEIQRTEQGDSAMYLCSSSKRDSPQETQYFGPGTRLLVL.

The rearrangement joins TRBV2 to TRBJ1-5; tentative D call: TRBD1 (6 bases). This CDR3 spans 15 amino acids. The V gene's germline CDR1 is SNHLY and CDR2 FYNNEI. V was cut by 3 bases and J by 9 bases, with 18 bases left in between. CDR3 protein: CASSDGHQGHLPQHF. CDR3 nucleotides: TGTGCCAGCAGTGACGGTCACCAGGGGCATTTGCCCCAGCATTTT.